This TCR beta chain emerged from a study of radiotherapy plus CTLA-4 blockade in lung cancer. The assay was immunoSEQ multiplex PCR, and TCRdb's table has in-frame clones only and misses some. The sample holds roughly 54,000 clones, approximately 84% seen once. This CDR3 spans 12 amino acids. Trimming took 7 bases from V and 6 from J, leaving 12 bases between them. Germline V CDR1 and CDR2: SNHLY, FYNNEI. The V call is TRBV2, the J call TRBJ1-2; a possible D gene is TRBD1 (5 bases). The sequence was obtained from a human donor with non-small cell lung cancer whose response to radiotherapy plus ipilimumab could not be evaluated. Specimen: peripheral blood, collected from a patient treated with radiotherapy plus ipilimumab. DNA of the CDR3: TGTGCCAGCAACGGGGGTAGGGATGGCTACACCTTC. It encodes CASNGGRDGYTF.